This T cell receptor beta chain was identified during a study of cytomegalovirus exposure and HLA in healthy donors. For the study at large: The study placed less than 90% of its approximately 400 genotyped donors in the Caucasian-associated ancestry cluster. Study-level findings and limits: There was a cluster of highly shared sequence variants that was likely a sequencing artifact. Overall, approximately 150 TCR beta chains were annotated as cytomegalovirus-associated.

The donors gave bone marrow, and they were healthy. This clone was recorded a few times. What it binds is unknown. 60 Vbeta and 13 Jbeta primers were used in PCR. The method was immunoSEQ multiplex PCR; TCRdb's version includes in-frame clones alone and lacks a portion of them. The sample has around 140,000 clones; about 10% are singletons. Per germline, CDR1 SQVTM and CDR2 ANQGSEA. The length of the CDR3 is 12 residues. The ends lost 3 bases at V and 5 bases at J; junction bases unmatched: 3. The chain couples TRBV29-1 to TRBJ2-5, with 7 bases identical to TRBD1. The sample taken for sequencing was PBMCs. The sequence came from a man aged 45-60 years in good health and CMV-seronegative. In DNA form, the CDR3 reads TGCAGCGTTGAGCCACAGGGGGAGACCCAGTACTTC. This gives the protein CSVEPQGETQYF. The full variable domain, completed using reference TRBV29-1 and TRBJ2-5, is SAVISQKPSRDICQRGTSLTIQCQVDSQVTMMFWYRQQPGQSLTLIATANQGSEATYESGFVIDKFPISRPNLTFSTLTVSNMSPEDSSIYLCSVEPQGETQYFGPGTRLLVL.